The next 26 T cell receptor beta chains were all read from a single sample in a study of cytomegalovirus exposure and HLA in healthy donors. Sequenced by immunoSEQ multiplex PCR; TCRdb stores in-frame clones only, minus some. The sample lists a few hundred thousand clones, roughly 90% occurring once. The sample comprised PBMCs. The receptors originated from a young woman in good health and CMV-seronegative.

The chain recombines TRBV9 with TRBJ1-4, with TRBD1 matching 9 bases. CDR3 length equals 15 residues. Trimming removed 0 bases from V and 7 bases from J; junction bases left unmatched: 4. CDR1 and CDR2 from the germline V gene are SGDLS and YYNGEE. CDR3 loop: CASSVDWTGVEKLFF. CDR3 DNA sequence: TGTGCCAGCAGCGTAGATTGGACAGGGGTTGAAAAACTGTTTTTT.

Written as DNA, the CDR3 is TGTGCCACCAGCAGTAGCGGGAGTTGGGGCGAGCAGTACTTC. Translation: CATSSSGSWGEQYF. The chain uses TRBV15 and TRBJ2-7; 9 bases match TRBD2. The CDR3 totals 14 residues. Germline V gene sequence: CDR1 LNHNV, CDR2 YYDKDF (reference sequence). V lost 3 bases, J lost 6 bases, and 6 bases stayed unmatched.

The gene calls are TRBV7-3 and TRBJ2-3; maybe TRBD2 (6 bases). The CDR3 is 17 amino acids. CDR1 and CDR2 (germline): SGHTA, FQGTGA. The germline V and J ends were trimmed by 5 bases and 3 bases, with 21 bases remaining between them. The CDR3 reads CASSGLGASDVTDTQYF. As DNA, the CDR3 is TGTGCCAGCAGCGGCCTAGGGGCTAGCGATGTGACAGATACGCAGTATTTT. Using reference TRBV7-3 and TRBJ2-3 for the parts outside the CDR3, the full variable domain is GAGVSQTPSNKVTEKGKYVELRCDPISGHTALYWYRQSLGQGPEFLIYFQGTGAADDSGLPNDRFFAVRPEGSVSTLKIQRTERGDSAVYLCASSGLGASDVTDTQYFGPGTRLTVL.

The J gene is TRBJ2-6, the V gene TRBV5-1, with 8 bases lining up with TRBD1. The V gene end was trimmed by 1 base and the J gene end by 2 bases; junction bases not matched to a gene: 5. Germline CDR1 and CDR2: SGHRS and YFSETQ. The CDR3 sequence is 17 residues long. The CDR3 region is CASSLTGGLTGANVLTF. The CDR3 coding sequence is TGCGCCAGCAGCTTGACAGGGGGGCTAACTGGGGCCAACGTCCTGACTTTC.

The genes are TRBV4-1 and TRBJ2-2; D unresolved. The CDR3 spans 15 residues. Germline CDR1 is MGHRA and CDR2 is YSYEKL. The germline V and J ends were trimmed by 5 bases and 1 base, with 11 bases remaining between them. As DNA, the CDR3 is TGCGCCAGCAGCGCCGGGTTCAGGAACACCGGGGAGCTGTTTTTT. Translated: CASSAGFRNTGELFF.

The rearrangement joins TRBV4-1 to TRBJ2-7; perhaps TRBD1 as D (6 bases). V was shortened by 4 bases and J by 4 bases, with 11 bases between the two germline ends. CDR3 length: 13 amino acids. Germline loops: CDR1 MGHRA, CDR2 YSYEKL. CDR3 coding DNA: TGCGCCAGCAGCCCACAGGGAAGGTACGAGCAGTACTTC. It encodes CASSPQGRYEQYF.

V usage is TRBV5-1 and J usage is TRBJ2-7, with 10 bases that match TRBD2. The junction had 10 bases not matched to a gene; V was cut back by 4 bases and J by 6 bases. CDR1 is SGHRS and CDR2 is YFSETQ in the germline V gene. The CDR3 totals 15 residues. CDR3 coding DNA: TGCGCCAGCAGCGGACCCCTAGCGGGAGTCGGCGAGCAGTACTTC. It is translated as CASSGPLAGVGEQYF.

The V call is TRBV9, the J call TRBJ2-5, with a tentative D call TRBD2 (7 bases). The CDR3 sequence is 16 residues long. The germline V gene encodes CDR1 SGDLS and CDR2 YYNGEE. The ends were cut back, 4 bases at V and 3 bases at J, with 19 bases in the middle. DNA of the CDR3: TGTGCCAGCAGCCCCGGGGGGCGAGGGTCCAAAGAGACCCAGTACTTC. This gives the protein CASSPGGRGSKETQYF.

The chain carries TRBV29-1 and TRBJ2-2; D unresolved. The CDR3 covers 14 residues. Trimming stripped 4 bases from V and 7 bases from J, with 16 bases between. CDR1 is SQVTM, CDR2 ANQGSEA, per germline. The CDR3 DNA is TGCAGCGTTGGATCTAGTTTGGCCATCGGGGAGCTGTTTTTT. It is translated as CSVGSSLAIGELFF.

The chain joins TRBV28 to TRBJ1-2; D unresolved. Germline values: CDR1 MDHEN, CDR2 SYDVKM. This CDR3 has 15 residues. V was pared by 6 bases and J by 7 bases, with 21 bases between. The CDR3 loop is CASRSSGFYVLGYTF. The CDR3, as DNA: TGTGCCAGCAGGTCTTCGGGTTTTTACGTACTTGGCTACACCTTC.

This clone was picked up many times. The chain is built from TRBV2 and TRBJ2-7, with 9 bases identical to TRBD1. The germline V gene encodes CDR1 SNHLY and CDR2 FYNNEI. This CDR3 has 13 residues. V lost 8 bases, J lost 2 bases, and 4 bases stayed unmatched. CDR3 DNA: TGTGCCAGCCGCGGACAGGGGCCCTACGAGCAGTACTTC. The encoded protein is CASRGQGPYEQYF.

The table lists this clone with a few counts. The chain is built from TRBV2 and TRBJ2-7; possibly TRBD2 for D (6 bases). Trimming took 3 bases from V and 12 from J, leaving 15 bases between them. CDR1 is SNHLY, CDR2 FYNNEI, per germline. The CDR3 loop spans 12 amino acids. CDR3 protein: CASSEGEVLVYF. CDR3 in DNA: TGTGCCAGCAGTGAGGGGGAGGTCTTGGTGTACTTC.

The rearrangement joins TRBV7-9 to TRBJ2-2, with D possibly TRBD1 on 6 matching bases. V was shortened by 0 bases and J by 0 bases, with 11 bases between the two germline ends. Germline values: CDR1 SEHNR, CDR2 FQNEAQ (reference sequence). The CDR3 contains 17 residues. In nucleotides, the CDR3 is TGTGCCAGCAGCTTAGCCCATCCAGGGGCGAACACCGGGGAGCTGTTTTTT. Amino acids: CASSLAHPGANTGELFF.

The J gene is TRBJ1-1, the V gene TRBV9, with D unclear. V lost 4 bases to trimming and J lost 1 base, with 11 bases between them. CDR1 and CDR2 (germline): SGDLS, YYNGEE. The CDR3 totals 14 residues. The DNA of the CDR3 is TGTGCCAGCAGCATAGGGAGTCGGAACACTGAAGCTTTCTTT. Protein sequence: CASSIGSRNTEAFF.

The chain joins TRBV19 to TRBJ1-2; 7 nucleotides line up with TRBD1. The germline V gene has CDR1 LNHDA and CDR2 SQIVND (reference sequence). V was clipped by 0 bases and J by 1 base; unmatched bases: 17. This CDR3 contains 20 residues. The chain's CDR3 is CASSIDPGTVTHPVNYGYTF. The CDR3 DNA sequence: TGTGCCAGTAGTATAGACCCTGGGACAGTCACCCACCCCGTTAACTATGGCTACACCTTC.

V is TRBV27 and J is TRBJ1-5; TRBD1 agrees at 8 bases. The CDR3 spans 14 residues. V dropped 6 bases and J dropped 6; count of bases not matched to a gene: 7. CDR1 is MNHEY and CDR2 is SMNVEV in the germline V gene (reference sequence). CDR3 residues: CASRPGTGLQPQHF. CDR3 DNA: TGTGCCAGCAGACCCGGGACAGGACTTCAGCCCCAGCATTTT.

The chain combines TRBV6-5 with TRBJ1-2; D unresolved. The germline CDR1 and CDR2 sequences are MNHEY and SVGAGI. This CDR3 contains 14 residues. V lost 4 bases and J 3 bases, leaving 12 bases between the germline ends. In DNA form, the CDR3 reads TGTGCCAGCAGTTCGTACATGGGCTACTATGGCTACACCTTC. This gives the protein CASSSYMGYYGYTF.

The chain recombines TRBV7-2 with TRBJ2-1; 9 bases align to TRBD1. J was trimmed by 6 bases and V by 4 bases; bases with no gene match: 10. Germline loops: CDR1 SGHTA, CDR2 FQGNSA. The CDR3 has 16 amino acids. The CDR3 coding sequence is TGTGCCAGCAGCTCGAAGCCGGGACAGGGCGTCAATGAGCAGTTCTTC. It codes for CASSSKPGQGVNEQFF.

The chain has TRBV28 and TRBJ1-2; tentatively, D is TRBD1 (6 bases). From germline, CDR1 is MDHEN and CDR2 SYDVKM. The CDR3 has 13 residues. V was trimmed by 6 bases and J by 6 bases, leaving 14 bases between them. The CDR3 DNA reads as TGTGCCAGCAGACTTACAGGGATCGATGGCTACACCTTC. Translating gives CASRLTGIDGYTF.

The rearrangement links TRBV30 to TRBJ2-3; TRBD1 matches 11 bases. The CDR3 extends over 15 amino acids. In germline, CDR1 is GTSNPN, CDR2 SVGIG (reference sequence). After removal of 4 bases from V and 1 base from J, the junction contained 4 bases not matched to a gene. The CDR3 coding sequence is TGTGCCTGGACCGGGACAGGGGGTCGCACAGATACGCAGTATTTT. Translation gives CAWTGTGGRTDTQYF.

The chain links TRBV10-3 to TRBJ2-1; 7 bases match TRBD1. The trim removed 3 bases at V and 4 bases at J, leaving 6 bases unmatched. The CDR3 consists of 15 residues. The germline gives CDR1 ENHRY, CDR2 SYGVKD. CDR3 sequence (DNA): TGTGCCATCAGTGAACGGGACAGTACTTACAATGAGCAGTTCTTC. Translated, it gives CAISERDSTYNEQFF.

The chain combines TRBV5-6 with TRBJ2-3, with TRBD1 as a possible D gene (6 bases). V lost 3 bases, J lost 2 bases, and 22 bases lay in between. Germline V lookup: CDR1 SGHDT, CDR2 YYEEEE. The CDR3 spans 18 residues. In DNA form, the CDR3 reads TGTGCCAGCAGCTGGGACATTGGGAGCTCGGCATTCACAGATACGCAGTATTTT. Its translation is CASSWDIGSSAFTDTQYF.

The V and J genes are TRBV29-1 and TRBJ2-5; tentatively, D is TRBD1 (6 bases). V lost 6 bases and J 1 base, leaving 9 bases between the germline ends. Germline lookup yields CDR1 SQVTM and CDR2 ANQGSEA. This CDR3 is 12 amino acids long. The CDR3 nucleotides read TGCAGCGTGGACAGACGCCAAGAGACCCAGTACTTC. It is translated as CSVDRRQETQYF.

This chain connects TRBV25-1 to TRBJ2-1; 8 bases match TRBD2. The ends lost 2 bases at V and 12 bases at J; junction bases unmatched: 9. Germline CDR1 and CDR2: MGHDK and SYGVNS. CDR3 size: 14 residues. In nucleotides, the CDR3 is TGTGCCAGCAGTGAACCCAGCGGGAGTTTCGGGCAGTTCTTC. This encodes CASSEPSGSFGQFF.

The chain combines TRBV5-4 with TRBJ2-2; 7 bases fit TRBD2. The CDR3 is made up of 16 amino acids. Germline CDR1 is SGHNT and CDR2 is YYREEE (reference sequence). V trimming: 2 bases; J trimming: 0 bases; junction bases outside the gene matches: 4. CDR3: CASSFTSASNTGELFF. The CDR3 DNA reads as TGTGCCAGCAGCTTCACTAGCGCATCGAACACCGGGGAGCTGTTTTTT.

The chain is built from TRBV15 and TRBJ1-5; 8 positions agree with TRBD1. The CDR3 sequence is 17 residues long. The J segment lost 2 bases and the V segment lost 5 bases, leaving 11 bases of the junction unmatched. Germline assignment: CDR1 LNHNV and CDR2 YYDKDF (reference sequence). CDR3 loop: CATSRRNGQGGNQPQHF. CDR3 nucleotide sequence: TGTGCCACCAGCCGAAGAAACGGACAGGGAGGCAATCAGCCCCAGCATTTT.